This T cell receptor (beta chain) was observed in a study of shared clonotypes between healthy human individuals. Regarding the study as a whole: Deeper or shallower sequencing was expected to change how clonotypes are shared among donors.

Naivety among CD8 cells was defined by CD45RO negativity and positive CCR7 selection, thereby excluding terminally differentiated effector memory CD45RA+ cells. CDR3 size: 15 residues. V lost 6 bases, J lost 4 bases, and 6 bases stayed unmatched. Germline V CDR1 and CDR2: MRHNA, SNTAGT. On this clone itself: Its antigen is not known.

Profiled with immunoSEQ multiplex PCR; TCRdb holds only in-frame clones, not every one. This sample has roughly 810,000 clones, with approximately 96% found just once. The chain employs TRBV6-4 and TRBJ2-3, with 11 bases aligning to TRBD2. This TCR was recovered from a man aged 30-40 years in good health. The sample taken for sequencing was naive CD8+ T cells sorted from blood. CDR3 in amino acids: CASSRLAGKADTQYF. The CDR3 nucleotides are TGTGCCAGCAGCCGACTAGCGGGGAAGGCAGATACGCAGTATTTT.